This T cell receptor (beta chain) was recorded in a study of blood T cell repertoires in COVID-19. About the research overall: The study drew acute and convalescent COVID-19 samples from the United States, Italy and Spain. PBMCs, B-cell-depleted T cells, or T cells were the source of the cDNA or gDNA that made up the material.

Original analysis: Counts of nucleated cells, estimated from reference gene primer amplification, were obtained. The table came from immunoSEQ multiplex PCR; TCRdb's copy has only in-frame clones and leaves some out. The V and J calls and clone size are taken from that table; D and trimming were inferred from the DNA. The table has roughly 200,000 clones, about 82% seen once. The sample was PBMCs or T cells enriched from blood (not recorded which). This receptor was taken from a woman aged 25 to 39 who had recovered from COVID-19.

CDR3 nucleotides: TGTGCCAGCAGCCAAACCTCACACGGGGGTCCCTACGAGCAGTACTTC. This sequence encodes CASSQTSHGGPYEQYF. This sequence joins TRBV16 and TRBJ2-7; tentative D call: TRBD2 (6 bases). Trimming stripped 2 bases from V and 2 bases from J, with 16 bases between. This CDR3 spans 16 amino acids. Looked up from germline, CDR1 is KGHSY and CDR2 is FQNENV. Full variable domain (outside the CDR3, taken from reference TRBV16 and TRBJ2-7): GEEVAQTPKHLVRGEGQKAKLYCAPIKGHSYVFWYQQVLKNEFKFLISFQNENVFDETGMPKERFSAKCLPNSPCSLEIQATKLEDSAVYFCASSQTSHGGPYEQYFGPGTRLTVT.